The present entry profiles one T cell receptor beta chain with its context. What it binds is unknown. The data are from a study of regulatory T cells in long-lasting Graves disease. Notes on the study in general: For persistent Graves' patients, TCR diversity was lower than for newly diagnosed ones.

Investigators prepared the TCR beta libraries by applying iRepertoire HTBI primers and Arm-PCR of CDR3 regions. One entry per CDR3 protein, called by TCRdb with MiXCR from the multiplex PCR reads. The sample lists some 420,000 distinct CDR3 sequences; under 25% were seen once. The sample's time point: persistent/refractory GD, antithyroid drugs over 5 years with positive TRAb. PBMC-extracted RNA yielded the TCR library. With EDTA tubes as the receptacles, around 10 milliliters of peripheral blood were drawn. This clonotype was sampled from a female donor with Graves disease. The sequences come from peripheral blood mononuclear cells (PBMCs), collected when the disease was refractory, from a patient treated with antithyroid drugs.

The CDR3 loop reads CAALHGTNTEAFF. CDR3 sequence (DNA): TGTGCCGCCCTACACGGGACGAACACTGAAGCTTTCTTT. This chain uses TRBV10-3 with TRBJ1-1, with D perhaps TRBD1 (5 bases). V lost 11 bases and J 1 base, leaving 14 bases between the germline ends. CDR3 length: 13 residues. The germline gives CDR1 ENHRY, CDR2 SYGVKD.